This T cell receptor (beta chain) was captured in a study of blood T cell repertoires in COVID-19. Study-level information: The cDNA or gDNA used as material had been derived from T cells, B-cell-depleted T cells, or PBMCs.

Trimming stripped 5 bases from V and 3 bases from J, with 19 bases between. Germline CDR1 is MNHEY and CDR2 is SMNVEV (reference sequence). CDR3 length equals 16 residues. In the authors' workflow: Estimated nucleated cell counts came from reference gene primer amplification. Sequencing used immunoSEQ multiplex PCR; TCRdb keeps in-frame clones, though not all of them. V and J calls plus clone size are reproduced from that table; the DNA served to infer D and trimming. Of some 240,000 clones detected, around 82% appear once; the ten largest clones hold about 13%. This sequence joins TRBV27 and TRBJ2-5; D may be TRBD2 (5 bases). Specimen: peripheral blood. The clonotype originates from a human donor in a cohort sampled during active COVID-19. CDR3 bases: TGTGCCAGCAGTCCGGACTTCCCATTAGGCGAAGAGACCCAGTACTTC. Residues: CASSPDFPLGEETQYF.